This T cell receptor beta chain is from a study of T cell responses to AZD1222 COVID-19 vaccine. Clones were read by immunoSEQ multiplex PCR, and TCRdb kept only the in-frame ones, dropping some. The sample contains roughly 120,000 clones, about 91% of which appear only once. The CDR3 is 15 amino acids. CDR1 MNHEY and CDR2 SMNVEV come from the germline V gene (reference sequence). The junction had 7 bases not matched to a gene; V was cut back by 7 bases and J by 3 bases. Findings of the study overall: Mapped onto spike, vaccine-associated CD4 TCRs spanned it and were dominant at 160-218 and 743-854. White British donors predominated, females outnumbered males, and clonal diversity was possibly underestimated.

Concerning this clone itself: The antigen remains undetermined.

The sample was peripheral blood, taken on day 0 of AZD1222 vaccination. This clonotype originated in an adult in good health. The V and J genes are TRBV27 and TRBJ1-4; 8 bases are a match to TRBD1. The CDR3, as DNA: TGTGCCAGCAAACCCGACAGGGGCGCTAATGAAAAACTGTTTTTT. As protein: CASKPDRGANEKLFF.